Below, one TCR beta chain is given with its context. This sample is part of a study of control samples from healthy donors and cancer patients. Produced via immunoSEQ multiplex PCR; TCRdb's table is partial and in-frame only. Of under 80,000 clones detected, roughly 93% appear once; the ten largest clones hold roughly 1.2%. The V gene lost 0 bases and the J gene lost 5 bases, with 16 bases spanning the gap. There are 16 residues in the CDR3. Germline V gene data show CDR1 as LNHNV and CDR2 as YYDKDF (reference sequence). Sequenced sample: PBMCs. The source is a woman aged 40 to 50 with lung cancer. The rearrangement uses TRBV15 and TRBJ1-2; TRBD1 might be the D (5 bases). The CDR3 DNA is TGTGCCACCAGCAGAGATTATGAGGCATCAGGGTATGGCTACACCTTC. Protein sequence: CATSRDYEASGYGYTF.